This T cell receptor (beta chain) was obtained from a study of read filtering for tumor transcriptome and immune sequencing. Study findings and constraints: Sorted CD138-negative bone marrow cells were not purified T cells.

This clonotype was seen repeatedly, ten times or more. Its specificity is unknown. The CDR3 is made up of 13 amino acids. V lost 2 bases and J lost 6, with 11 bases in between. Germline CDR1 is MNHEY and CDR2 is SMNVEV (reference sequence). From approximately 430 ng of RNA, a library with molecular barcoded alpha/delta and beta/gamma adaptors was made. Using its own MiXCR run on the reads, TCRdb lists one record per CDR3 protein. The repertoire has about 46,000 distinct CDR3 sequences, 15% to 20% of them found once; the top ten carry 30% to 45%. The sequence was obtained from a donor aged 40 or older with multiple myeloma. The sequencing sample was made of a population of CD138-negative cells sorted from bone marrow. The chain uses TRBV27 and TRBJ2-7; TRBD2 is a possible D gene (6 bases). This chain's CDR3 is CASSLNRRAEQYF. The CDR3 DNA sequence: TGTGCCAGCAGTTTAAATAGGAGGGCCGAGCAGTACTTC.